This T cell receptor beta chain was identified in a study of radiation and T cells in renal cell carcinoma. Time point in this sample: baseline pretreatment blood. Specified treatment: 15 Gy SBRT to primary tumor, nephrectomy 4 weeks later. Clones were sequenced by immunoSEQ multiplex PCR, and TCRdb holds only the in-frame ones, with some missing. The data contain 120,000 to 150,000 clones, about 88% of them seen just once; the ten biggest clones take up around 4%. The sequences come from blood, collected from a patient whose treatment included radiotherapy and nephrectomy. The sequence was obtained from a woman in her sixties or seventies with renal cell carcinoma.

CDR3 coding DNA: TGCGCCAGCAGCCCCAGGTCGGGGGCGATAGATACGCAGTATTTT. Residues: CASSPRSGAIDTQYF. The chain links TRBV5-1 to TRBJ2-3; D tentatively fits TRBD1 or TRBD2 (6 bases each). Germline V gene data show CDR1 as SGHRS and CDR2 as YFSETQ. Trimming cost V 4 bases and J 5 bases, with 17 bases left between them. This CDR3 comprises 15 residues.